This is a list of T cell receptor beta chains from one sample in a study of cytomegalovirus exposure and HLA in healthy donors. The method was immunoSEQ multiplex PCR; TCRdb's version includes in-frame clones alone and lacks a portion of them. The sample carries 150,000 to 200,000 clones, more than 75% recorded once. The source material was PBMCs. The receptor source for this set is a young man in good health and CMV-seropositive. Each CDR3 is given with its conserved first and last residue. D genes are given only for firm matches. Some rows have no size entry. The others give once, few or many, or a class for an expanded clone.

clone size	CDR3 length	V gene	J gene	D gene	CDR3 protein	CDR3 DNA
NA	18	TRBV4-1	TRBJ2-2	TRBD2	CASSQEISSGRIAGELFF	TGCGCCAGCAGCCAAGAAATTTCTAGCGGGAGGATCGCCGGGGAGCTGTTTTTT
NA	14	TRBV29-1	TRBJ2-3	NA	CSAPRAGSADTQYF	TGCAGCGCCCCCCGGGCGGGGTCGGCAGATACGCAGTATTTT
NA	13	TRBV28	TRBJ2-7	NA	CASTTGGRYEQYF	TGTGCCTCAACCACTGGGGGCCGCTACGAGCAGTACTTC
NA	16	TRBV4-2	TRBJ2-3	TRBD2	CASSKTTSGRADTQYF	TGTGCCAGCAGCAAGACGACTAGCGGGAGGGCAGATACGCAGTATTTT
NA	15	TRBV4-2	TRBJ1-1	NA	CASSQEKGRDTEAFF	TGTGCCAGCAGCCAAGAAAAGGGGAGGGACACTGAAGCTTTCTTT
NA	15	TRBV18	TRBJ1-1	NA	CASSPTLDLTRGAFF	TGTGCCAGCTCACCCACCCTCGACCTAACTCGGGGAGCTTTCTTT
NA	13	TRBV27	TRBJ2-7	TRBD1	CASRRDSSYEQYF	TGTGCCAGCAGAAGGGACAGCTCCTACGAGCAGTACTTC
NA	15	TRBV7-7	TRBJ2-1	TRBD2	CASSHSGGGGDEQFF	TGTGCTAGCAGCCACAGCGGGGGGGGAGGAGATGAGCAGTTCTTC
NA	12	TRBV11-2	TRBJ2-5	NA	CASSLGRETQYF	TGTGCCAGCAGCTTAGGGAGGGAGACCCAGTACTTC
once	15	TRBV6-1	TRBJ1-2	NA	CASSEGAGKWYGYTF	TGTGCCAGCAGTGAAGGGGCAGGGAAGTGGTATGGCTACACCTTC
NA	15	TRBV27	TRBJ2-7	NA	CASSSALAVPYEQYF	TGTGCCAGCAGTTCGGCCCTAGCAGTTCCCTACGAGCAGTACTTC
NA	15	TRBV7-8	TRBJ1-5	TRBD1	CASSARDSSNQPQHF	TGTGCCAGCAGCGCCCGGGACAGTAGCAATCAGCCCCAGCATTTT
NA	15	TRBV5-1	TRBJ2-3	TRBD2	CASSPRLAATDTQYF	TGCGCCAGCAGCCCGAGACTAGCGGCCACAGATACGCAGTATTTT
NA	15	TRBV9	TRBJ2-1	NA	CASSPRVSSYNEQFF	TGTGCCAGCAGCCCGCGGGTAAGCTCCTACAATGAGCAGTTCTTC
NA	14	TRBV10-3	TRBJ2-1	TRBD2	CAISESTSGSPQFF	TGTGCCATCAGTGAGTCGACTAGCGGGAGCCCTCAGTTCTTC
NA	13	TRBV4-3	TRBJ2-3	TRBD2	CASSQTSGDTQYF	TGCGCCAGCAGCCAAACTAGCGGAGATACGCAGTATTTT
once	14	TRBV27	TRBJ1-2	NA	CASWEGGRPDGYTF	TGTGCCAGCTGGGAGGGGGGGAGGCCAGATGGCTACACCTTC
NA	14	TRBV7-2	TRBJ1-5	NA	CASSLGTGLQPQHF	TGTGCCAGCAGCTTGGGAACAGGTCTTCAGCCCCAGCATTTT
NA	17	TRBV4-2	TRBJ2-2	NA	CASSQDGVADNTGELFF	TGTGCCAGCAGCCAAGATGGGGTAGCGGACAACACCGGGGAGCTGTTTTTT
NA	15	TRBV6-1	TRBJ2-3	NA	CASSAPGLPTDTQYF	TGTGCCAGCAGTGCTCCGGGACTGCCCACAGATACGCAGTATTTT
NA	15	TRBV18	TRBJ1-1	TRBD1	CASSQQGAMNTEAFF	TGTGCCAGCTCACAACAGGGGGCCATGAACACTGAAGCTTTCTTT
NA	14	TRBV7-9	TRBJ2-1	NA	CASSFRDGGDEQFF	TGTGCCAGCAGCTTTCGTGACGGCGGCGATGAGCAGTTCTTC
NA	14	TRBV5-1	TRBJ2-3	NA	CASSFDRSTDTQYF	TGCGCCAGCAGCTTCGACAGAAGCACAGATACGCAGTATTTT
NA	17	TRBV7-6	TRBJ2-1	TRBD2	CASSRTSGGSSYNEQFF	TGTGCCAGCAGCCGGACTAGCGGGGGGAGCTCCTACAATGAGCAGTTCTTC
few	14	TRBV7-2	TRBJ2-7	NA	CASSSLERQDEQYF	TGTGCCAGCAGCTCCCTGGAAAGACAGGACGAGCAGTACTTC
NA	15	TRBV19	TRBJ1-5	TRBD1	CASSIETGWNQPQHF	TGTGCCAGTAGTATAGAGACAGGGTGGAATCAGCCCCAGCATTTT
NA	11	TRBV4-1	TRBJ2-3	NA	CASSQRDTQYF	TGCGCCAGCAGCCAACGAGATACGCAGTATTTT
once	13	TRBV5-1	TRBJ2-3	NA	CASSLIVADTQYF	TGCGCCAGCAGCTTGATTGTCGCAGATACGCAGTATTTT
NA	15	TRBV7-3	TRBJ2-1	TRBD2	CASSRTSGSYNEQFF	TGTGCCAGCAGCCGGACTAGCGGATCCTACAATGAGCAGTTCTTC
NA	13	TRBV15	TRBJ2-1	TRBD1	CATSPDRADEQFF	TGTGCCACCAGCCCTGACAGGGCCGATGAGCAGTTCTTC
NA	16	TRBV5-1	TRBJ2-3	TRBD2	CASSLRLAASTDTQYF	TGCGCCAGCAGCTTGCGTCTAGCGGCTAGCACAGATACGCAGTATTTT
once	14	TRBV27	TRBJ2-7	TRBD2	CASSDSGSPYEQYF	TGTGCCAGCAGTGATAGCGGGAGCCCCTACGAGCAGTACTTC
once	15	TRBV4-3	TRBJ2-1	TRBD2	CASSRTSGVYNEQFF	TGCGCCAGCAGCCGGACTAGCGGGGTATACAATGAGCAGTTCTTC
NA	13	TRBV28	TRBJ2-7	NA	CASSLLRVREQYF	TGTGCCAGCAGTTTGTTGCGGGTTAGGGAGCAGTACTTC
NA	14	TRBV28	TRBJ2-7	TRBD2	CASGPVTSDYEQYF	TGTGCCAGCGGCCCCGTGACTAGCGACTACGAGCAGTACTTC
NA	12	TRBV7-9	TRBJ1-1	NA	CASRHQGTEAFF	TGTGCCAGCAGACACCAGGGAACTGAAGCTTTCTTT
once	12	TRBV9	TRBJ2-1	NA	CASSLTGNEQFF	TGTGCCAGCAGCCTGACCGGGAATGAGCAGTTCTTC
NA	14	TRBV2	TRBJ2-1	NA	CASSDRSGVNEQFF	TGTGCCAGCAGTGATCGGAGCGGCGTCAATGAGCAGTTCTTC
NA	13	TRBV7-2	TRBJ2-7	NA	CASSLSAEVEQYF	TGTGCCAGCAGCTTATCGGCGGAAGTCGAGCAGTACTTC
few	15	TRBV4-1	TRBJ1-6	NA	CASSQEVANNSPLHF	TGCGCCAGCAGCCAAGAGGTGGCCAATAATTCACCCCTCCACTTT
NA	14	TRBV11-2	TRBJ1-2	NA	CASSFRGRNYGYTF	TGTGCCAGCAGCTTCAGAGGGCGAAACTATGGCTACACCTTC
once	16	TRBV4-1	TRBJ1-2	TRBD1	CASSQTRGTGYYGYTF	TGCGCCAGCAGCCAAACTCGAGGGACAGGTTACTATGGCTACACCTTC
NA	15	TRBV10-3	TRBJ2-3	TRBD2	CAISPGLAGAPSQYF	TGTGCCATCAGTCCAGGACTAGCGGGGGCCCCCTCGCAGTATTTT
NA	13	TRBV5-1	TRBJ1-2	NA	CASSVEQGRGYTF	TGCGCCAGCAGCGTCGAACAGGGCCGAGGCTACACCTTC
few	15	TRBV6-5	TRBJ1-4	TRBD1	CASSRLGTGVEKLFF	TGTGCCAGCAGTAGGCTCGGGACAGGGGTTGAAAAACTGTTTTTT
NA	13	TRBV7-2	TRBJ2-3	NA	CASSPVPTDTQYF	TGTGCCAGCAGCCCCGTCCCCACAGATACGCAGTATTTT
NA	12	TRBV27	TRBJ2-7	NA	CASGSEAYEQYF	TGTGCCAGCGGGTCAGAGGCCTACGAGCAGTACTTC